This TCR beta chain stems from a study of T cell responses to AZD1222 COVID-19 vaccine. Method: immunoSEQ multiplex PCR; TCRdb's copy keeps in-frame clones and lacks some. The sample records 100,000 to 150,000 clones, approximately 82% being singletons. Findings and caveats of the study: Receipt of two AZD1222 doses was followed by a rise in Spike-specific TCR breadth and depth. Donors were chiefly white British, with a greater number of females, and clonal diversity was perhaps underestimated. Baseline testing showed seropositivity in only a handful of AZD1222 recipients. Unmutated regions of variants are reportedly targeted by nearly half of spike-specific TCRs.

Regarding this clone: Its antigen is unidentified.

Germline lookup yields CDR1 LGHNA and CDR2 YSLEER. V shed 3 bases, J shed 7 bases, and the junction held 7 bases outside the gene matches. The CDR3 sequence is 14 residues long. The clonotype originates from an adult who received the AZD1222 COVID-19 vaccine. The chain combines TRBV4-3 with TRBJ1-2, with TRBD1 identical over 8 bases. The input for sequencing was peripheral blood, taken 28 days after the second AZD1222 dose. As DNA, the CDR3 is TGCGCCAGCAGCCACACAGGGGGAAGAGGTGGCTACACCTTC. Translated, it gives CASSHTGGRGGYTF.